This TCR beta chain was documented in a study of cytomegalovirus exposure and HLA in healthy donors (dated 2017 in TCRdb). The study in broad terms: In an earlier analysis of 587 of the donors, 276 Gb of sequence data and 117 million unique TCR beta sequences from about 190 million T cells were reported. Approximately 330 gigabases of sequencing data and 75 million to 85 million unique TCR sequences made up an early release that covered under 750 HLA-typed donors. The genetic ancestry cluster associated with self-reported Caucasian donors included 65% to 90% of the 398 genotyped donors. The aim of the study was to test whether cataloging public T cell receptors could identify signatures of past pathogen exposure. The study profiled the T cell repertoires of hundreds of subjects by immunosequencing and related them to cytomegalovirus serostatus. A separate validation cohort of more than 100 different subjects was used in addition to the approximately 610-subject first cohort. High-throughput TCR immunosequencing, statistical association of individual TCRs with disease status, and machine learning were combined to predict cytomegalovirus infection status. To study patterns of TCR occurrence, a later analysis re-analyzed previously published TCR beta repertoires from 666 donors and added high-resolution HLA genotyping. In the later analysis, no new phenotypic data were used to find candidate immune exposures; instead, reliance was placed on TCR beta sequences and their occurrence across donors. An earlier analysis of around 580 of the donors used high-throughput TCR beta sequencing to judge whether each TCR beta V gene segment behaved as functional or pseudogenic. Donor age, sex, ethnicity and CMV serostatus were compiled alongside the repertoire data. A later genetic analysis used genome-wide SNP genotypes for about 60% of the 666 donors, treating that subset as a discovery cohort. All discovery cohort repertoires had been generated on a single sequencing platform. HLA typing included class I and class II loci at four-digit resolution. Typing coverage differed by locus: A, B, C, DRB1 and DQB1 were typed in roughly 620-630 donors, DQA1 in 500 to 550, DPA1 in around 580, and DPB1 in 472. Roughly 5 DR-DQ haplotypes were handled as single units for association and clustering because linkage in the cohort was strong. On average, roughly 200,000 unique TCR beta nucleotide sequences were sequenced per donor among roughly 430 genotyped donors of the cohort, with around 19% of those sequences being non-productive. The study at large found these results: A later analysis found that HLA-associated TCR beta chains were more clonally expanded and had lower generation probabilities than equally common non-associated chains. A later analysis found that TCR association rates varied across HLA loci, with DRB1 alleles showing the most associated TCRs and HLA-C alleles the fewest. A further reported finding was that TCR beta sequences accurately predicted the HLA-A and HLA-B alleles for most subjects in the first cohort. An earlier analysis of approximately 500 of the donors showed that most TCR beta V segments appeared in productive rearrangements either about 90% or about 30% of the time, which broadly matched IMGT annotations. While some public TCRs were present in many individuals, most TCR sequences turned up only very rarely across donors. The classifier was reported to diagnose cytomegalovirus status with high specificity and sensitivity in both the original cohort and the validation cohort. A later analysis found that most CMV-associated TCR beta chains appeared HLA-restricted, with HLA associations seemingly driven largely by CMV exposure. A cluster of highly shared sequence variants was judged likely to represent a technical artifact of the sequencing pipeline. It was suggested by the authors that the approach could potentially be generalized to other disease states and immunological phenotypes. A later genetic analysis reported fewer N-insertions in productive TCRs among donors in an Asian-associated ancestry cluster than the roughly 620-donor mean. In vitro tests confirmed that a few of the cytomegalovirus-associated TCR beta chains recognize cytomegalovirus antigens. Presence/absence analyses assumed roughly uniform sequencing depth across donors, an assumption that may not hold. In the study, 150 to 200 TCR beta chains were listed as associated with cytomegalovirus. Several of the top co-occurrence clusters appeared to be linked to parvovirus B19, influenza, CMV and Epstein-Barr virus, according to a later analysis. Because the 87-base-pair reads could not distinguish some IMGT-functional V segments, including TRBV6-2 and TRBV6-3, those segments were excluded. The earlier analysis of a few hundred of the donors excluded 15 to 20 rarely observed V segments, including chromosome 9 orphons, because counts were too low. Only TCR beta chains were sequenced in this cohort, and the absence of alpha or paired-chain data limited detectable features. Specific HLA alleles were associated with 16,951 TCR beta sequences at a false discovery rate of 0.05 in a later analysis. Strong co-occurrence of HLA alleles, especially DR and DQ, made assigning TCR associations to individual alleles difficult. Because some donors lacked HLA typing at each locus, the association tests relied only on the typed subset. A later genetic analysis associated a missense DCLRE1C variant with V-gene and J-gene trimming of TCR beta chains, and an independent cohort replicated the association. For the cohort, immune exposure information was limited to CMV serostatus. Correlated functional status among segregating V segments might reflect linkage disequilibrium, but an unknown experimental factor could not be ruled out.

In total, 600 or so healthy bone marrow donors made up the cohort. At the time of sampling, all cohort members were nominally healthy, though unrecorded immune exposures were likely present. The donor was CMV seropositive and was included in the group of 270 or so seropositive cohort members. Each donor provided a peripheral blood sample, and peripheral blood mononuclear cells were used for TCR beta sequencing. Genomic DNA was extracted from the blood cell samples with the Qiagen DNeasy Blood Extraction Kit. The protocol used for the library was the immunoSEQ multiplex PCR assay. For the multiplex PCR, a mixture combining 60 forward primers for TCR Vbeta segments and 13 reverse primers for TCR Jbeta segments was used. The CDR3 region of rearranged TCR beta genes was amplified from genomic DNA with a multiplex PCR assay. The amplified TCR beta libraries were sequenced on the Illumina HiSeq System as 87-base-pair reads. The study's own analysis went as follows. A later analysis counted about 76 million unique TCR beta chains across the 650 to 700 repertoires, and around 9.9 million of these chains were shared by at least two donors. To remove PCR and sequencing errors, raw reads were error-corrected and collapsed into unique sequences using a nearest-neighbor algorithm that merged closely related sequences. V, D and J gene segments were assigned by aligning CDR3 sequences to IMGT reference sequences. Each retained sequence needed at least a six-nucleotide match to both a V gene segment and a J gene segment. Rearrangements were classified as productive when the CDR3 lacked stop codons and remained in frame with V and J, and all other rearrangements were classified as non-productive. CDR3 was defined according to IMGT convention as the region running from the second conserved V-encoded cysteine to the conserved J-encoded phenylalanine. The earlier analysis of some 600 of the donors excluded sequences that lacked an unambiguous match to a single V gene segment. An earlier analysis of a few hundred of the donors called V segments functional above 56.7% productive rearrangements and segregating when the between-donor standard deviation exceeded 5%. A statistical classification framework was developed to diagnose cytomegalovirus status using the catalog of TCR beta chain sequences. A later analysis assigned V and J genes by comparing TCR nucleotide sequences with IMGT/GENE-DB human TR gene sequences. A later analysis assigned CDR3 sequences and most-parsimonious VDJ recombination scenarios with the TCRdist pipeline. In a later analysis, each TCR beta chain was defined by its CDR3 amino acid sequence together with its V-gene family, and reads without a unique V-gene family were excluded. A later analysis removed roughly 590 highly shared, low-generation-probability nucleotide sequences to deal with suspected cross-contamination and a sequencing artifact. In a later analysis, a clonal expansion index for each public chain was calculated from normalized within-repertoire ranks of inferred template counts. A later analysis computed generation probabilities with a VDJ recombination model fitted to out-of-frame rearrangements, and checked the results against IGoR. A later analysis scored TCR-TCR, TCR-HLA and TCR-CMV co-occurrence with hypergeometric tests, applying a repertoire-size bias correction to TCR pairs. False discovery rates were estimated in a later analysis by permuting HLA or CMV assignments 20 times. In a later analysis, co-occurring TCRs were grouped with DBSCAN, and TCRdist sequence similarity was added when clustering was performed within HLA-allele-positive subsets. Repertoires with fewer than 30,000 or more than 120,000 public chains were left out of co-occurrence clustering, as were about 5 repertoires with anomalous nucleotide sharing. In its TCRdb copy, this immuneACCESS table keeps in-frame sequences only and misses some clones. Where compared with another copy, unresolved V genes explain less than half of these, and the others have no known cause. V and J calls plus clone size are reproduced from that table; the DNA served to infer D and trimming. This sample has approximately 56,000 clones in its table, and about two thirds of those were observed once. Clones ranked in the top ten supply approximately 20% of the sample.

The CDR3 contains 14 residues, cysteine and phenylalanine counted. Solely the CDR3 DNA is kept, with 42 bases framed from the first base. CDR1 and CDR2, per the germline V gene (reference sequence), are LNHDA and SQIVND. V is shortened by 4 bases, J by 0 bases, and the region joining them spans 8 bases. On this clone itself: Its target antigen remains unknown. The record has no base qualities; no much larger clone is one base away.

The sequence was collected from a woman in her fifties or sixties in good health and CMV-seropositive. The sequence joins TRBV19 to TRBJ2-3; the D gene is perhaps TRBD2, on 6 matching bases. Material: PBMCs. CDR3 region: CASSRGRSTDTQYF. The bases are TGTGCCAGTAGTAGAGGGAGGAGCACAGATACGCAGTATTTT.